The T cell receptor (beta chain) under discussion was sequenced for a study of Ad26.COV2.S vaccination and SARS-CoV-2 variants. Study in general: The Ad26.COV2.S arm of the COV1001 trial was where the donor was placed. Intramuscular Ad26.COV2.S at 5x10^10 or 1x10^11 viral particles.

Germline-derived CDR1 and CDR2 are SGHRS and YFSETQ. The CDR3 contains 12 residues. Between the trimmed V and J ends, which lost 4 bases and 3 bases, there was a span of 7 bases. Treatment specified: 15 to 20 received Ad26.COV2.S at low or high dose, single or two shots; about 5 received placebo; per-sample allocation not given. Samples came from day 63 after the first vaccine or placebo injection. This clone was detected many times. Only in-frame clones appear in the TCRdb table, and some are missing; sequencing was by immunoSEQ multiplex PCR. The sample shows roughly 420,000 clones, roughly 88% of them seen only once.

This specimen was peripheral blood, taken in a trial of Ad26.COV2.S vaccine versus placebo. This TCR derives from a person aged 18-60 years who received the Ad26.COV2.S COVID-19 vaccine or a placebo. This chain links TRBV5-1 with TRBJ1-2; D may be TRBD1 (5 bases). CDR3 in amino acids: CASSRGDYGYTF. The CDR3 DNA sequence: TGCGCCAGCAGCAGGGGCGACTATGGCTACACCTTC.